The TCR beta chain under discussion was sequenced for a study of blood T cell repertoires in COVID-19. Looking at the study overall: COVID-19 samples collected from the United States, Italy and Spain covered acute and convalescent phases.

The sample holds a few counts of this clone. In the same sample, other DNA sequences code for this CDR3. The study counted Cohort 3 donors as recovered given two negative PCRs, clearance, or symptom resolution. Here immunoSEQ multiplex PCR was the method, and the copy in TCRdb shows in-frame clones only, minus some. The data contain under 500,000 clones, more than 80% of them singletons. CDR3 length: 14 amino acids. Per germline, CDR1 SGHRS and CDR2 YFSETQ. Losses at the gene ends were 0 bases for V and 6 bases for J; bases not matched to a gene: 2. This chain uses TRBV5-1 with TRBJ1-2; 10 bases are shared with TRBD1. This TCR was recovered from a man aged 25 to 45 who had recovered from COVID-19. Material for sequencing was PBMCs or T cells enriched from blood (not recorded which). CDR3 amino acids: CASSLGDRGDGYTF. The CDR3 bases are TGCGCCAGCAGCTTGGGGGACAGGGGAGATGGCTACACCTTC.